The rows below give T cell receptor beta chains drawn from one sample of a study of radiation and T cells in renal cell carcinoma. Repertoires were generated with immunoSEQ multiplex PCR, while TCRdb's copy carries only in-frame clones and drops some. The data hold 50,000 to 70,000 clones, with around 80% observed a single time. The material sequenced was blood, taken from a patient whose treatment included radiotherapy and nephrectomy. These receptors were taken from a man aged 60 to 69 with renal cell carcinoma. The CDR3 runs from the conserved cysteine through the conserved F or W. D genes are given only for firm matches. Rows give clone size only sometimes, using once, few, many, or a class for an expanded clone.

. TRBJ2-1 TRBV12-5 TRBD1 CASGPGQPTLNEQFF TGTGCTAGTGGTCCGGGACAGCCAACTTTAAATGAGCAGTTCTTC
. TRBJ1-2 TRBV21-1 . CASSKNSHYGYTF TGTGCCAGCAGCAAAAACAGCCACTATGGCTACACCTTC
few TRBJ2-2 TRBV29-1 . CSVSRARTGELFF TGCAGCGTTTCTCGGGCCCGCACCGGGGAGCTGTTTTTT
. TRBJ2-1 TRBV11-2 . CASSSQLAVDGNEQFF TGTGCCAGCAGCTCACAACTAGCAGTCGACGGCAATGAGCAGTTCTTC
once TRBJ1-1 TRBV11-3 . CASSFSRATEAFF TGTGCCAGCAGCTTCTCCCGGGCCACTGAAGCTTTCTTT
. TRBJ2-2 TRBV7-9 . CASSFFNAGELFF TGTGCCAGCAGCTTCTTCAATGCCGGGGAGCTGTTTTTT
. TRBJ2-3 TRBV18 . CASSPAGATDTQYF TGTGCCAGCTCACCAGCAGGGGCCACAGATACGCAGTATTTT
. TRBJ2-3 TRBV5-1 . CASSGRTASILGTDTQYF TGCGCCAGCAGCGGGCGGACAGCCTCCATTTTGGGCACAGATACGCAGTATTTT
. TRBJ1-6 TRBV21-1 . CASSTRTGSPLHF TGTGCCAGCAGCACAAGGACAGGTTCACCCCTCCACTTT
. TRBJ2-7 TRBV6-1 . CASSDTGGSYEQYF TGTGCCAGCAGTGATACAGGAGGCTCCTACGAGCAGTACTTC
. TRBJ2-1 TRBV7-9 TRBD1 CASSSRGSPYNEQFF TGTGCCAGCAGCTCCAGGGGGTCCCCCTACAATGAGCAGTTCTTC
. TRBJ1-2 TRBV9 . CASSVVGDGYTF TGTGCCAGCAGCGTAGTGGGAGATGGCTACACCTTC
. TRBJ1-6 TRBV9 TRBD1 CASSDRSGTGGTLGSPLHF TGTGCCAGCAGCGACCGTTCCGGGACAGGGGGCACCCTAGGTTCACCCCTCCACTTT
. TRBJ2-1 TRBV6-6 . CASSPTGAANGQFF TGTGCCAGCAGCCCTACTGGGGCCGCCAATGGGCAGTTCTTC
few TRBJ2-7 TRBV6-1 . CASSPRPNDEQYF TGTGCCAGCAGTCCACGACCTAACGACGAGCAGTACTTC
. TRBJ2-2 TRBV6-5 . CASSRDVGTGELFF TGTGCCAGCTCACGAGACGTGGGCACCGGGGAGCTGTTTTTT
. TRBJ2-3 TRBV27 TRBD2 CASSLLAGGPTDTQYF TGTGCCAGCAGTTTACTAGCGGGAGGGCCCACAGATACGCAGTATTTT
. TRBJ1-1 TRBV5-1 . CASSSGPNTEAFF TGCGCCAGCAGCTCGGGACCGAACACTGAAGCTTTCTTT
. TRBJ2-2 TRBV5-5 TRBD1 CASSLSTGGDTGELFF TGTGCCAGCAGCTTGTCGACAGGGGGCGACACCGGGGAGCTGTTTTTT